This T cell receptor beta chain was observed in a study of shared clonotypes between healthy human individuals. Study conclusions and caveats: Donor clonotype sharing was expected to depend on sequencing depth. The study found lower generation probabilities in non-shared clonotypes than in those shared by all four donors. Donors were few, which limited the genetic and exposure-history diversity represented. Generally, estimated richness proved larger in naive subsets than it did in memory subsets.

To note about this clone: What it binds is unknown.

Naivety among CD8 cells was defined by CD45RO negativity and positive CCR7 selection, thereby excluding terminally differentiated effector memory CD45RA+ cells. The CDR3 spans 16 residues. Between the trimmed V and J ends, which lost 4 bases and 4 bases, there was a span of 20 bases. Per the germline V gene, CDR1 is SGHRS and CDR2 is YFSETQ. Assay: immunoSEQ multiplex PCR; the TCRdb copy retains only in-frame clones and omits some. The sample consists of 1.5 million to 2.5 million clones, 85% to 95% of them appearing once. The rearrangement uses TRBV5-1 and TRBJ1-2; D gene uncertain. The sample comprised naive CD8+ T cells sorted from blood. This receptor was obtained from a young man in good health. The CDR3 spells CASSRPAPEKGYGYTF. CDR3 bases: TGCGCCAGCAGCCGCCCCGCCCCAGAGAAGGGCTATGGCTACACCTTC.